These T cell receptor beta chains were read from a single sample in a study of T cell changes during pregnancy in multiple sclerosis. This table comes from immunoSEQ multiplex PCR, and its TCRdb copy is limited to in-frame clones, with some not included. This table holds fewer than 50,000 clones, 94% found once. This sample comprised CD8+ T cells from peripheral blood mononuclear cells, obtained before pregnancy. These TCRs come from a female donor with multiple sclerosis, enrolled in a pregnancy study. Both conserved end residues are part of each CDR3. D genes are given only for firm matches. The size field is filled for only some rows; it gives once, few, many or a size class.

CDR3 protein	CDR3 DNA	clone size	J gene	D gene	V gene
CASSHRESANTGELFF	TGTGCCAGTAGTCACAGGGAATCAGCGAACACCGGGGAGCTGTTTTTT	.	TRBJ2-2	.	TRBV19
CAWSKALATEQFF	TGTGCCTGGAGTAAGGCCCTAGCGACTGAGCAGTTCTTC	.	TRBJ2-1	.	TRBV30
CASSSFDRAHYGYTF	TGTGCCAGCAGCTCCTTTGACAGGGCCCACTATGGCTACACCTTC	.	TRBJ1-2	TRBD1	TRBV11-2
CASSFFPLLGLRGYTF	TGTGCCAGCAGCTTTTTCCCCCTTTTGGGGCTTCGCGGCTACACCTTC	.	TRBJ1-2	.	TRBV7-2
CASSLGTLQGVDAYGYTF	TGTGCCAGCAGCTTGGGGACCCTCCAGGGGGTGGACGCCTATGGCTACACCTTC	.	TRBJ1-2	TRBD1	TRBV5-6
CASSLGSSSYNEQFF	TGTGCCAGCAGCTTAGGGTCTAGCTCCTACAATGAGCAGTTCTTC	.	TRBJ2-1	.	TRBV7-2
CASSQGELPAGNEQFF	TGTGCCAGCAGCCAAGGAGAACTGCCGGCTGGCAATGAGCAGTTCTTC	once	TRBJ2-1	.	TRBV16
CATSRTGLIEKLFF	TGTGCCACCAGCAGAACGGGACTCATTGAAAAACTGTTTTTT	.	TRBJ1-4	.	TRBV15
CASSLGQGAPGYTF	TGTGCCAGCAGTTTGGGACAGGGGGCGCCTGGCTACACCTTC	.	TRBJ1-2	TRBD1	TRBV27
CASSLVGGEETQYF	TGCGCCAGCAGCCTCGTGGGAGGGGAGGAGACCCAGTACTTC	.	TRBJ2-5	TRBD2	TRBV4-3
CASSPGGAYQPQHF	TGTGCCAGCAGCCCAGGGGGCGCCTATCAGCCCCAGCATTTT	.	TRBJ1-5	TRBD1	TRBV7-8
CASSIGGAGNQPQHF	TGTGCCAGTAGTATAGGGGGCGCCGGCAATCAGCCCCAGCATTTT	.	TRBJ1-5	.	TRBV19
CATSIDRGRNQPQHF	TGTGCCACCAGCATTGACAGGGGGCGAAATCAGCCCCAGCATTTT	.	TRBJ1-5	TRBD1	TRBV15
CASSYSREAEQYF	TGTGCCAGCAGTTATTCCCGGGAAGCCGAGCAGTACTTC	once	TRBJ2-7	.	TRBV6-5
CASSFNRGQDNYGYTF	TGTGCCAGCAGCTTCAACAGGGGGCAGGATAACTATGGCTACACCTTC	.	TRBJ1-2	TRBD1	TRBV5-4
CASSHLAGDHSSETQYF	TGTGCCAGCAGCCATCTAGCGGGGGACCACTCGTCAGAGACCCAGTACTTC	.	TRBJ2-5	TRBD2	TRBV5-6
CATTNTGELFF	TGTGCCACCACGAACACCGGGGAGCTGTTTTTT	.	TRBJ2-2	.	TRBV19
CASSVSQYSNQPQHF	TGTGCCAGTAGTGTTTCACAGTATAGCAATCAGCCCCAGCATTTT	.	TRBJ1-5	.	TRBV19
CASSIITGTGVYEQYF	TGTGCCAGCAGCATAATTACCGGGACAGGGGTGTACGAGCAGTACTTC	.	TRBJ2-7	TRBD1	TRBV28
CASSLALGGPENYGYTF	TGTGCCAGCAGCTTAGCGCTCGGGGGGCCGGAGAACTATGGCTACACCTTC	.	TRBJ1-2	.	TRBV7-9
CASSSSTGGTGELFF	TGTGCCAGCAGCTCCTCGACAGGGGGCACCGGGGAGCTGTTTTTT	.	TRBJ2-2	TRBD1	TRBV7-6
CASSYPGDNEQFF	TGTGCCAGCAGTTACCCGGGGGACAATGAGCAGTTCTTC	.	TRBJ2-1	.	TRBV6-5
CASSFSVGTDTQYF	TGTGCCAGCAGCTTTTCGGTTGGCACAGATACGCAGTATTTT	.	TRBJ2-3	.	TRBV5-4
CASRGGSYEQYF	TGTGCCAGCAGGGGGGGCTCCTACGAGCAGTACTTC	.	TRBJ2-7	.	TRBV2
CASSLHRGGNQPQHF	TGTGCCAGCAGCTTGCACAGGGGCGGCAATCAGCCCCAGCATTTT	.	TRBJ1-5	TRBD1	TRBV5-5
CASSWFSGSYEQYF	TGTGCCAGCAGTTGGTTCAGCGGCTCCTACGAGCAGTACTTC	.	TRBJ2-7	.	TRBV27
CASREAVGQFF	TGTGCCAGCAGAGAGGCCGTCGGGCAGTTCTTC	.	TRBJ2-1	.	TRBV6-1
CAWSELTGEQYF	TGTGCCTGGAGTGAACTGACAGGGGAGCAGTACTTC	.	TRBJ2-7	TRBD1	TRBV30
CASSLLVSSYEQYF	TGTGCCAGCAGCTTACTTGTCAGCTCCTACGAGCAGTACTTC	.	TRBJ2-7	.	TRBV7-9
CASSADRDYEQYF	TGTGCCAGCAGTGCCGACAGGGACTACGAGCAGTACTTC	.	TRBJ2-7	TRBD1	TRBV25-1
CASRGSLTSTDTQYF	TGTGCCAGCAGGGGCTCCTTAACTAGCACAGATACGCAGTATTTT	.	TRBJ2-3	.	TRBV7-9
CASRTGQSNYYEQYF	TGTGCCAGCAGGACGGGACAGTCCAATTACTACGAGCAGTACTTC	.	TRBJ2-7	TRBD1	TRBV6-5